These T cell receptor beta chains were read from a single sample in a study of shared clonotypes between healthy human individuals. Libraries were prepared by immunoSEQ multiplex PCR; TCRdb keeps only in-frame clonotypes and omits some of them. This table holds around 2,100,000 clones, over 85% found once. Input material: naive CD8+ T cells sorted from blood. The receptors stem from a young man in good health. Both conserved end residues are part of each CDR3. D genes are given only for firm matches. Rows may omit the clone size; those that give it use once, few, many or a size class.

v_call: TRBV27; d_call: -; clone_size: -; cdr3_aa: CASSLFSRTDPSGANVLTF
v_call: TRBV13; d_call: -; clone_size: -; cdr3_aa: CASSLGWDVGELFF
v_call: TRBV19; d_call: TRBD1; clone_size: once; cdr3_aa: CATLRDRDSNEQFF
v_call: TRBV5-5; d_call: -; clone_size: -; cdr3_aa: CASSFRVGPDTQYF
v_call: TRBV9; d_call: -; clone_size: -; cdr3_aa: CASSVEGAGFGQETQYF
v_call: TRBV5-6; d_call: TRBD2; clone_size: -; cdr3_aa: CASSLGGGGAEQYF
v_call: TRBV13; d_call: TRBD2; clone_size: -; cdr3_aa: CASSLERGRANGEQFF
v_call: TRBV4-3; d_call: -; clone_size: -; cdr3_aa: CASSEDSGTSYEQYF
v_call: TRBV5-6; d_call: -; clone_size: -; cdr3_aa: CASSLGTGNTEAFF
v_call: TRBV5-4; d_call: -; clone_size: once; cdr3_aa: CASSLVKGGAYEAFF
v_call: TRBV27; d_call: -; clone_size: -; cdr3_aa: CASSWGSYNSPLHF